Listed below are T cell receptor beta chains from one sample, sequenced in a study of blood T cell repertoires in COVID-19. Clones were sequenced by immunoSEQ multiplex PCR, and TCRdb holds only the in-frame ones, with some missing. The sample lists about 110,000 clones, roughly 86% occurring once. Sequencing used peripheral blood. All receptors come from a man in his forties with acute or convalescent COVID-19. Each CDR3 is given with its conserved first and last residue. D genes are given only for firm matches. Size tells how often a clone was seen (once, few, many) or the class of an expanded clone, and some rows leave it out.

DNA: TGCGCCAGCAGCTTGGCCGCGGGAGCCCTTAACAATGAGCAGTTCTTC; CDR3: CASSLAAGALNNEQFF; size: -; J: TRBJ2-1; D: TRBD2; V: TRBV5-1
DNA: TGTGCCAGCAGCTGGGGGCTCGGCACTGAAGCTTTCTTT; CDR3: CASSWGLGTEAFF; size: once; J: TRBJ1-1; D: -; V: TRBV7-9
DNA: TGCAGCATGGGACTAGTGGGATCGGATACGCAGTATTTT; CDR3: CSMGLVGSDTQYF; size: -; J: TRBJ2-3; D: TRBD2; V: TRBV29-1
DNA: TGTGCCAGCAGTGAAGCCCTTCCGGGTTTAGGCTACACCTTC; CDR3: CASSEALPGLGYTF; size: -; J: TRBJ1-2; D: -; V: TRBV6-1
DNA: TGTGCCAGCAGTGCAGGACACATAGGGGTTCAGTACTTC; CDR3: CASSAGHIGVQYF; size: -; J: TRBJ2-4; D: -; V: TRBV5-8
DNA: TGCGCCAGCAGCTTATCCACAGGGGGAAGCGGCTACACCTTC; CDR3: CASSLSTGGSGYTF; size: -; J: TRBJ1-2; D: TRBD1; V: TRBV5-1
DNA: TGTGCCAGCAGCTCGGCCGGGACAGCCAATAATTCACCCCTCCACTTT; CDR3: CASSSAGTANNSPLHF; size: once; J: TRBJ1-6; D: TRBD1; V: TRBV3-1/TRBV3-2
DNA: TGTGCCAGCAGCTCTATGACACTTTCACCCCTCCACTTT; CDR3: CASSSMTLSPLHF; size: -; J: TRBJ1-6; D: -; V: TRBV11-2
DNA: TGTGCCAGCAGGGGGAGGAGCAATCAGCCCCAGCATTTT; CDR3: CASRGRSNQPQHF; size: -; J: TRBJ1-5; D: -; V: TRBV2
DNA: TGTGCCAGCAGCACGTTCTTACCGGCTGGAAACACCATATATTTT; CDR3: CASSTFLPAGNTIYF; size: -; J: TRBJ1-3; D: -; V: TRBV7-9
DNA: TGTGCCAGTAGTATAGCATCCGGGAATCAGCCCCAGCATTTT; CDR3: CASSIASGNQPQHF; size: -; J: TRBJ1-5; D: -; V: TRBV19
DNA: TGTGCTAGTGGTCCAGGACAGGGGGGGAGGTATGGCTACACCTTC; CDR3: CASGPGQGGRYGYTF; size: once; J: TRBJ1-2; D: TRBD1; V: TRBV12-5
DNA: TGCGCCAGCAGCCAAGCCCACTATCAGCCCCAGCATTTT; CDR3: CASSQAHYQPQHF; size: -; J: TRBJ1-5; D: -; V: TRBV4-3
DNA: TGTGCCAGCAGTTACTCAGGGGGCGGCCAGCCCCAGCATTTT; CDR3: CASSYSGGGQPQHF; size: -; J: TRBJ1-5; D: TRBD1; V: TRBV6-2/TRBV6-3
DNA: TGTGCCAGCAGTTTCTACTCTCAGGGGGTTAACTATGGCTACACCTTC; CDR3: CASSFYSQGVNYGYTF; size: -; J: TRBJ1-2; D: TRBD1; V: TRBV27
DNA: TGTGCCAGCAGGGAACAGGGGAGCGAAGCCGGGGAGCTGTTTTTT; CDR3: CASREQGSEAGELFF; size: few; J: TRBJ2-2; D: TRBD1; V: TRBV5-4
DNA: TGTGCCAGCAGCCCGGGACTAGCAAAGACAGATACGCAGTATTTT; CDR3: CASSPGLAKTDTQYF; size: -; J: TRBJ2-3; D: TRBD2; V: TRBV6-4
DNA: TGTGCCAGCAGCAAAGATTTCCACAGGGTCACTGAAGCTTTCTTT; CDR3: CASSKDFHRVTEAFF; size: -; J: TRBJ1-1; D: -; V: TRBV21-1
DNA: TGTGCCAGCAGCCTCTATGAGAATCAGCCCCAGCATTTT; CDR3: CASSLYENQPQHF; size: -; J: TRBJ1-5; D: -; V: TRBV6-5
DNA: TGTGCCAGCAGCTTACCCCCTCCAGGGCCCCAGCATTTT; CDR3: CASSLPPPGPQHF; size: -; J: TRBJ1-5; D: -; V: TRBV7-2
DNA: TGTGCCAGTGCTACCCAAGGGGAATCATCCAATCAGCCCCAGCATTTT; CDR3: CASATQGESSNQPQHF; size: -; J: TRBJ1-5; D: -; V: TRBV19
DNA: TGTGCCAGCAGCTTTGGTCTTACAGGGCATGACTATGGCTACACCTTC; CDR3: CASSFGLTGHDYGYTF; size: few; J: TRBJ1-2; D: -; V: TRBV5-6
DNA: TGTGCCAGCAGCTGGACTAGCGGGAACTACGAGCAGTACTTC; CDR3: CASSWTSGNYEQYF; size: -; J: TRBJ2-7; D: TRBD2; V: TRBV7-9
DNA: TGCGCCAGCAGCTCATCAGGCAAAAACACCGGGGAGCTGTTTTTT; CDR3: CASSSSGKNTGELFF; size: once; J: TRBJ2-2; D: -; V: TRBV5-1